Listed here are 18 T cell receptor beta chains from one sample, sequenced in a study of T cells after yellow fever vaccination. TCRdb redid the calling of the 5' RACE reads with MiXCR, one entry per CDR3 protein. The table records about 220,000 distinct CDR3 sequences, less than 7.5% of them present only once. The specimen was CD4+ T cells sorted from PBMCs, collected on the day of the yellow fever booster vaccination. All receptors come from a man aged 25-45 years who received the YFV17D yellow fever vaccine.

The J gene is TRBJ2-2, the V gene TRBV20-1; D possibly matches TRBD1 or TRBD2 (5 bases each). Germline CDR1 is DFQATT and CDR2 is SNEGSKA (reference sequence). The CDR3 contains 13 residues. V lost 4 bases to trimming and J lost 2 bases, with 8 bases between them. CDR3 sequence: CSATRDNTGELFF. Here the CDR3 DNA reads TGCAGTGCTACCCGGGACAACACCGGGGAGCTGTTTTTT.

This clonotype was seen many times. This chain links TRBV7-2 with TRBJ2-3; D remains unclear. The CDR3 is 13 amino acids. Germline assignment: CDR1 SGHTA and CDR2 FQGNSA. V lost 6 bases and J 0 bases, leaving 7 bases between the germline ends. The CDR3 loop reads CASRGRSTDTQYF. CDR3 in DNA: TGTGCCAGCAGGGGCCGGAGCACAGATACGCAGTATTTT.

The rearrangement links TRBV5-1 to TRBJ2-1; D tentatively reads TRBD1 or TRBD2 (5 bases each). CDR1 is SGHRS, CDR2 YFSETQ, per germline. V dropped 4 bases and J dropped 5 bases, with 19 bases sitting between them. The CDR3 is 16 residues long. The CDR3 region has the DNA TGCGCCAGCAGCCCCCGGTTGGGGGACGGGCACAATGAGCAGTTCTTC. As protein: CASSPRLGDGHNEQFF.

The table lists this clonotype with a few counts. V is TRBV7-6 and J is TRBJ2-7; 8 bases align to TRBD2. V dropped 3 bases and J dropped 4; count of bases not matched to a gene: 8. The CDR3 loop spans 15 amino acids. Germline-derived CDR1 and CDR2 are SGHVS and FNYEAQ. The CDR3: CASSFRAGVGYEQYF. CDR3 bases: TGTGCCAGCAGCTTTAGAGCGGGAGTGGGGTACGAGCAGTACTTC. Full variable domain (remainder filled in from reference TRBV7-6 and TRBJ2-7): GAGVSQSPRYKVTKRGQDVALRCDPISGHVSLYWYRQALGQGPEFLTYFNYEAQQDKSGLPNDRFSAERPEGSISTLTIQRTEQRDSAMYRCASSFRAGVGYEQYFGPGTRLTVT.

This clonotype was seen many times. CDR3 DNA: TGTGCCAGCAGTGAGGACAGGAGGGGCCGAGGCTACACCTTC. Encoded protein: CASSEDRRGRGYTF. The chain combines TRBV28 with TRBJ1-2; 7 bases align to TRBD1. Trimming removed 5 bases from V and 8 bases from J; junction bases left unmatched: 11. This CDR3 is built from 14 residues. From germline, CDR1 is MDHEN and CDR2 SYDVKM.

This clonotype was picked up many times. The V and J genes are TRBV11-2 and TRBJ2-3; TRBD1 might be the D (6 bases). CDR3 length: 15 residues. The V gene lost 0 bases and the J gene lost 6 bases, with 13 bases spanning the gap. CDR1 SGHAT and CDR2 FQNNGV come from the germline V gene. The CDR3 loop is CASSLDLQGPDTQYF. The CDR3 DNA reads TGTGCCAGCAGCTTAGATCTCCAGGGGCCGGATACGCAGTATTTT.

This clonotype was seen at least ten times. The rearrangement uses TRBV12-3 or TRBV12-4 and TRBJ2-2; 9 positions agree with TRBD2. This CDR3 is 16 amino acids long. With V trimmed by 3 bases and J by 6 bases, 8 bases remained unmatched. This chain's CDR3 is CASSLSGGRAAGELFF. CDR3 DNA sequence: TGTGCCAGCAGTTTGAGCGGCGGGAGGGCCGCCGGGGAGCTGTTTTTT.

This clonotype has only a few counts. The genes are TRBV7-9 and TRBJ2-7; no definite D call. The CDR3 runs to 12 residues. Germline assignment: CDR1 SEHNR and CDR2 FQNEAQ (reference sequence). V shed 5 bases and J shed 3 bases, with 8 bases lying between them. This CDR3 reads CASSPKGYEQYF. The CDR3 coding sequence is TGTGCCAGCAGCCCGAAGGGCTACGAGCAGTACTTC. The whole variable domain, remainder taken from reference TRBV7-9 and TRBJ2-7, is DTGVSQNPRHKITKRGQNVTFRCDPISEHNRLYWYRQTLGQGPEFLTYFQNEAQLEKSRLLSDRFSAERPKGSFSTLEIQRTEQGDSAMYLCASSPKGYEQYFGPGTRLTVT.

This clonotype was seen more than once but under ten times. The V gene is TRBV19, the J gene TRBJ2-7, with unresolved D. Trimming left V 3 bases short and J 0 bases short, with 9 bases between. This CDR3 region has 14 residues. Germline CDR1 reads LNHDA; CDR2 reads SQIVND (reference sequence). The CDR3 coding sequence is TGTGCCAGTAGTATTCTGGCGAGCTCCTACGAGCAGTACTTC. This encodes CASSILASSYEQYF.

The rearrangement joins TRBV6-5 to TRBJ2-3; D call uncertain. Germline assignment: CDR1 MNHEY and CDR2 SVGAGI. The germline V and J ends were trimmed by 0 bases and 3 bases, with 10 bases remaining between them. CDR3 size: 15 residues. CDR3 amino acids: CASSYSKLKTDTQYF. In DNA, the CDR3 is TGTGCCAGCAGTTACTCGAAGCTTAAAACAGATACGCAGTATTTT.

This chain connects TRBV6-5 to TRBJ1-4; perhaps TRBD1 as D (6 bases). Germline CDR1 MNHEY, CDR2 SVGAGI. V was trimmed by 8 bases and J by 8 bases, leaving 18 bases between them. The CDR3 runs 14 residues. In nucleotides, the CDR3 is TGTGCCAGCTCTGGGGGGGGCGGAGGGGAAAAACTGTTTTTT. The encoded protein is CASSGGGGGEKLFF.

This sequence joins TRBV9 and TRBJ1-1; D gene uncertain. Germline V lookup: CDR1 SGDLS, CDR2 YYNGEE. V gave up 0 bases and J gave up 2 bases, with 11 bases separating them. CDR3 length: 15 amino acids. CDR3 DNA: TGTGCCAGCAGCGTAGCATTTTCAGACAACACTGAAGCTTTCTTT. Protein: CASSVAFSDNTEAFF.

This clonotype was seen ten or more times. The chain recombines TRBV7-9 with TRBJ2-1; no reliable D call. The V end lost 11 bases, the J end lost 5 bases, and 4 bases lay between the germline ends. The CDR3 is made up of 9 amino acids. Germline V gives CDR1 SEHNR, CDR2 FQNEAQ (reference sequence). CDR3 loop: CAGNNEQFF. In nucleotides, the CDR3 is TGTGCCGGGAACAATGAGCAGTTCTTC.

There are many counts of this clonotype. J is TRBJ1-4 and V is TRBV7-9; D is unresolved. From germline, CDR1 is SEHNR and CDR2 FQNEAQ (reference sequence). The CDR3 is 15 residues long. Trimming shortened V by 1 base and J by 3 bases, and 9 bases separated the two germline ends. The CDR3 DNA sequence: TGTGCCAGCAGCTTAGAGCAGAATTCTAATGAAAAACTGTTTTTT. Protein: CASSLEQNSNEKLFF.

To note about this clonotype: A much larger clone differs by one base, so this may be a read error. V and J are TRBV5-1 and TRBJ2-1; D may be TRBD1 (6 bases). With 3 bases removed from V and 8 bases from J, the gap between germline ends came to 9 bases. Looked up from germline, CDR1 is SGHRS and CDR2 is YFSETQ. CDR3 length: 12 amino acids. CDR3 nucleotide sequence: TGCGCCAGCAGCTCACAGGGCGATGAGCAGTTCTTC. Translation: CASSSQGDEQFF.

This clonotype came up a few times. The CDR3 spells CASSQLTGLAGYNEQFF. CDR3 in DNA: TGTGCCAGCAGCCAGCTTACAGGACTAGCGGGCTACAATGAGCAGTTCTTC. The chain combines TRBV14 with TRBJ2-1, with TRBD2 matching over 11 bases. CDR1 and CDR2 from the germline V gene are SGHDN and FVKESK. The CDR3 has 17 residues. The ends lost 3 bases at V and 3 bases at J; junction bases unmatched: 7.

This chain connects TRBV20-1 to TRBJ2-3, with 8 bases that match TRBD1. CDR3 length: 13 residues. V lost 6 bases to trimming and J lost 1 base; unmatched junction nucleotides: 3. CDR1 is DFQATT, CDR2 SNEGSKA, per germline (reference sequence). The CDR3 DNA follows: TGCAGTGCCCCCAGGGGGCGCACAGATACGCAGTATTTT. This encodes CSAPRGRTDTQYF.

A few counts support this clonotype. This sequence joins TRBV9 and TRBJ2-3, with a tentative D call TRBD2 (5 bases). From germline, CDR1 is SGDLS and CDR2 YYNGEE. The CDR3 is made up of 15 amino acids. The V gene lost 0 bases and the J gene lost 4 bases, with 12 bases spanning the gap. This CDR3 reads CASSVDPTRSDTQYF. CDR3 nucleotides: TGTGCCAGCAGCGTAGACCCAACTAGATCAGATACGCAGTATTTT.